The T cell receptor (beta chain) under discussion was sequenced for a study of T cells in Graves' hyperthyroidism and ophthalmopathy. Study in general: Staff took peripheral blood when the initial diagnosis was made, before any treatment began. The study, taken as a whole, reports: Also found in blood were most expanded thyroid clonotypes above 0.001.

Each person with ophthalmopathy scored at least 3 on the Clinical Activity Score, reached NOSPECS grade 4 or higher, and had been ill under 3 months. RNA transcripts provided the source from which TCR beta CDR3 regions were amplified. First-round RT-PCR of the TCR CDR3 relied on the HTBI primer set. TCRdb re-called the multiplex PCR reads with MiXCR, one entry per CDR3 protein. The sample carries 500,000 to 650,000 distinct CDR3 sequences, approximately 20% recorded once. The CDR3 loop spans 12 amino acids. Per germline, CDR1 SQVTM and CDR2 ANQGSEA. V trimming: 6 bases; J trimming: 3 bases; junction bases outside the gene matches: 3. This clonotype turned up a few times. What it recognizes is unknown.

The sample was blood. This receptor was taken from a man aged 35-49 years with Graves' ophthalmopathy. The chain has TRBV29-1 and TRBJ2-7; TRBD2 matches 9 bases. The CDR3 loop is CSVSGGLYEQYF. CDR3 DNA sequence: TGCAGCGTCAGCGGGGGGCTCTACGAGCAGTACTTC.